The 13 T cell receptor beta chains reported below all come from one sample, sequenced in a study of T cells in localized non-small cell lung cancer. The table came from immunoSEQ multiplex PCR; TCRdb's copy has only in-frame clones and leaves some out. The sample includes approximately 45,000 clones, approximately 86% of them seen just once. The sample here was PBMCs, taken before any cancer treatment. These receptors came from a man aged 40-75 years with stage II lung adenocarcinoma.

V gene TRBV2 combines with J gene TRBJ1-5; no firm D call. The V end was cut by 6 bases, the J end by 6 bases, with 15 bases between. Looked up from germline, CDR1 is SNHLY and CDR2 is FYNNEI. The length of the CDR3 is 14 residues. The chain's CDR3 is CASRGWISGQPQHF. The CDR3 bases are TGTGCCAGCAGAGGGTGGATATCGGGTCAGCCCCAGCATTTT.

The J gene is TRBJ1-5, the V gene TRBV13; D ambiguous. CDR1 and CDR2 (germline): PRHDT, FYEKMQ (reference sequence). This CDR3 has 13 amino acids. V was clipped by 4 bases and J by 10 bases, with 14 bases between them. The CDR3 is CASSSGPLQPQHF. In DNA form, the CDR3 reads TGTGCCAGCAGCTCCGGGCCCCTGCAACCCCAGCATTTT.

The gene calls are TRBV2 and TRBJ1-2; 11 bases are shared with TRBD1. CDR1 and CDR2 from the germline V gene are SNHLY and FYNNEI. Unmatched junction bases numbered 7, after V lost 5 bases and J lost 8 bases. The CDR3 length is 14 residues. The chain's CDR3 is CASSPWTGGNGYTF. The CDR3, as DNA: TGTGCCAGCAGTCCATGGACAGGGGGCAACGGCTACACCTTC.

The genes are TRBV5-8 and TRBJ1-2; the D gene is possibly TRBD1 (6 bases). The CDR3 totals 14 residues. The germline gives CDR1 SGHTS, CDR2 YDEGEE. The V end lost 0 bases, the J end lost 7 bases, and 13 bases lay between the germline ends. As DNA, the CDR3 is TGTGCCAGCAGCTTGGCCCAAGGGGGGCTTGGCTACACCTTC. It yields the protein CASSLAQGGLGYTF.

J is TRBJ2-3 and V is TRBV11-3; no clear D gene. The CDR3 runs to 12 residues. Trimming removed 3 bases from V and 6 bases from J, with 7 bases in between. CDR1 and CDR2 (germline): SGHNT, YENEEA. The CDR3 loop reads CASSFGMDTQYF. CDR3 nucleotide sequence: TGTGCCAGCAGCTTTGGGATGGATACGCAGTATTTT.

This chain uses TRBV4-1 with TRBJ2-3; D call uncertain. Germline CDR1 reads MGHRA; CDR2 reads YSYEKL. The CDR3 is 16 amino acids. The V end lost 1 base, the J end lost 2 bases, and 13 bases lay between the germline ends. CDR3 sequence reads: CASSQGFSPATDTQYF. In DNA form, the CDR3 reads TGCGCCAGCAGCCAAGGGTTCAGCCCGGCCACAGATACGCAGTATTTT.

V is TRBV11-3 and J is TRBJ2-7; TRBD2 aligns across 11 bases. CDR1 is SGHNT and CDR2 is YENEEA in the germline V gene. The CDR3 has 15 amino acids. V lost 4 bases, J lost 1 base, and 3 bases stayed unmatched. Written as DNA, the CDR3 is TGTGCCAGCAGCTGGACTAGCGGGCCTTCCTACGAGCAGTACGTC. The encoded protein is CASSWTSGPSYEQYV.

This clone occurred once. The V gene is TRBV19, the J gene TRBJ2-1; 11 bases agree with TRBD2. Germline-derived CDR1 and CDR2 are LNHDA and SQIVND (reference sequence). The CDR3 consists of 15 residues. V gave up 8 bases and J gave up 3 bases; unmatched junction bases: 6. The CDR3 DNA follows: TGTGCCAGTTCGCTAGCGGGGGGAATCTACAATGAGCAGTTCTTC. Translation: CASSLAGGIYNEQFF.

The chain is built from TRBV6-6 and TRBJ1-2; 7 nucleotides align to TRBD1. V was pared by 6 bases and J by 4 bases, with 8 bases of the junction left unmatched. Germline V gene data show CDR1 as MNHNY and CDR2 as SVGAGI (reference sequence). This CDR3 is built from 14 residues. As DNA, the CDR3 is TGTGCCAGCAGCCCGGGACAGAATAGCTATGGCTACACCTTC. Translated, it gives CASSPGQNSYGYTF.

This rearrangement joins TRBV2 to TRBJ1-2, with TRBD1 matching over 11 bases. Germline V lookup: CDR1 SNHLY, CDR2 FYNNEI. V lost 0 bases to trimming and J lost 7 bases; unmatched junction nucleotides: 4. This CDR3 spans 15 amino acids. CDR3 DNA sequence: TGTGCCAGCAGTGAAGCGAGGACAGGGGGCACTGGCTACACCTTC. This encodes CASSEARTGGTGYTF.

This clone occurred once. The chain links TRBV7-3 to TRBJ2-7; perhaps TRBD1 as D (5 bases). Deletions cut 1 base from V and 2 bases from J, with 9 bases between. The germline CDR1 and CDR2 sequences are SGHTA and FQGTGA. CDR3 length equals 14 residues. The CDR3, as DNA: TGTGCCAGCAGCTTAAAGGGGCACGCCTACGAGCAGTACTTC. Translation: CASSLKGHAYEQYF.

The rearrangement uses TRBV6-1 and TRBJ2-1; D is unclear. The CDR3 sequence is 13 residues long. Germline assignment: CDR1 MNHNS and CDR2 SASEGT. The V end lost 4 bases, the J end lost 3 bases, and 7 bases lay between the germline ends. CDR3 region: CASSVYGYNEQFF. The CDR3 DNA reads TGTGCCAGCAGTGTATACGGCTACAATGAGCAGTTCTTC.

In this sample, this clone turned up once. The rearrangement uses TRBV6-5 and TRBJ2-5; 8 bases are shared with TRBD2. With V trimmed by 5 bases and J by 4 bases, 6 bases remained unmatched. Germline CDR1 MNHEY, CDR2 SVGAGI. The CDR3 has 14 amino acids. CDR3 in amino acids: CASSKRGRGETQYF. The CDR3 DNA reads TGTGCCAGCAGTAAGCGGGGGAGGGGAGAGACCCAGTACTTC.